This is a list of T cell receptor beta chains from one sample in a study of blood T cell repertoires in COVID-19. The data were produced by immunoSEQ multiplex PCR, yet TCRdb's version contains in-frame clones alone and is incomplete. The data contain about 260,000 clones, roughly 80% of them seen just once; the ten biggest clones take up 4% to 5%. Sequenced material: peripheral blood. Receptors originate from a man between 60 and 75 years old with acute or convalescent COVID-19. Both conserved end residues are part of each CDR3. Fields, in order: CDR3 length, V gene, clone size, J gene, D gene, CDR3 protein, CDR3 DNA. A D gene is named only where the DNA matches it firmly. Rows give clone size only sometimes, using once, few, many, or a class for an expanded clone.

13,TRBV3-1/TRBV3-2,.,TRBJ1-1,TRBD1,CASRQGDVTEAFF,TGTGCCAGCAGGCAGGGGGACGTCACTGAAGCTTTCTTT
15,TRBV29-1,.,TRBJ2-7,TRBD1,CSVAEGGLGSYEQYF,TGCAGCGTTGCGGAAGGGGGCCTCGGATCCTACGAGCAGTACTTC
15,TRBV6-5,.,TRBJ2-1,TRBD2,CASSSIAGVYNEQFF,TGTGCCAGCAGTTCAATAGCGGGGGTTTACAATGAGCAGTTCTTC
16,TRBV7-8,.,TRBJ1-5,TRBD1,CASSLQRQGLWQPQHF,TGTGCCAGCAGCTTACAGAGACAGGGGTTGTGGCAGCCCCAGCATTTT
14,TRBV5-1,.,TRBJ1-1,.,CASSLDSEGTEAFF,TGCGCCAGCAGCCTCGACAGTGAAGGGACTGAAGCTTTCTTT
14,TRBV28,.,TRBJ2-1,.,CASSLLAGYNEQFF,TGTGCCAGCAGTTTATTGGCAGGGTACAATGAGCAGTTCTTC
15,TRBV19,medium-sized,TRBJ2-1,TRBD2,CASSSGRDSYNEQFF,TGTGCCAGTAGTAGCGGGAGGGACTCCTACAATGAGCAGTTCTTC
14,TRBV6-5,.,TRBJ2-5,TRBD1,CASRDSDRVETQYF,TGTGCCAGCAGGGACTCGGACAGGGTGGAGACCCAGTACTTC
13,TRBV19,once,TRBJ1-2,TRBD1,CATRQGWDYGYTF,TGTGCCACCCGACAGGGGTGGGACTATGGCTACACCTTC
17,TRBV7-2,.,TRBJ2-5,TRBD2,CASSLGRGGARGETQYF,TGTGCCAGCAGCTTAGGGCGCGGGGGGGCCAGGGGAGAGACCCAGTACTTC